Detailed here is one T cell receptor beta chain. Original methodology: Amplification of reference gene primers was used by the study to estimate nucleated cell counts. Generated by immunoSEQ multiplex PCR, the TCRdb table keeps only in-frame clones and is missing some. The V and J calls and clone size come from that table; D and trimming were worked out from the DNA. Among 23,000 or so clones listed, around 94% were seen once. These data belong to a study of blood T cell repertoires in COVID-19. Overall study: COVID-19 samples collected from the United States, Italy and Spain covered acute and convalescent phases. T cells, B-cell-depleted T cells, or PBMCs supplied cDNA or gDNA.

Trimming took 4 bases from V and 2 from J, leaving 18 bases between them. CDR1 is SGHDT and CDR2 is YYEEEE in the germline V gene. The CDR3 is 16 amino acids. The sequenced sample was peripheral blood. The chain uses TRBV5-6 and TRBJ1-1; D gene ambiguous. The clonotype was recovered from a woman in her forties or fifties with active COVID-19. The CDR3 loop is CASSNRLGRDNTEAFF. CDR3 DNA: TGTGCCAGCAGCAATCGTCTCGGACGGGATAACACTGAAGCTTTCTTT.